These 16 T cell receptor beta chains were all obtained from the same sample, sequenced in a study of shared clonotypes between healthy human individuals. The repertoire was sequenced with immunoSEQ multiplex PCR; TCRdb's copy has only in-frame clones and lacks some. The repertoire holds over a million clones, about four fifths seen once, with under 0.8% in the top ten. Sample: memory CD4+ T cells from PBMCs. Subset indicated: CD45RA-negative fraction. These receptors originate from a young man in good health. Some clones in this sample may be carry-over from other donors' samples.

The V gene is TRBV18, the J gene TRBJ2-7, with unresolved D. Germline V gene lookup returns CDR1 KGHSH and CDR2 LQKENI. V was clipped by 4 bases and J by 1 base, with 2 bases between them. The CDR3 covers 11 residues. CDR3 residues: CASSRSYEQYF. In DNA, the CDR3 is TGTGCCAGCTCACGGTCCTACGAGCAGTACTTC.

About this clone itself: A far larger clone is just one base off, so this is likely a read error. Other DNA sequences within the sample encode an identical CDR3. This chain joins TRBV7-9 and TRBJ1-1; D unresolved. The CDR3 runs 10 residues. The V gene's germline CDR1 is SEHNR and CDR2 FQNEAQ (reference sequence). Trimming cost V 11 bases and J 7 bases, with 11 bases left between them. The CDR3 coding sequence is TGTGCCGCGGGAGGACTTGAAGCTTTCTTT. This translates into CAAGGLEAFF.

V gene TRBV6-1 combines with J gene TRBJ1-5; no firm D call. This CDR3 has 14 residues. V lost 2 bases to trimming and J lost 6 bases, with 11 bases between them. The germline CDR1 and CDR2 sequences are MNHNS and SASEGT. CDR3: CASSESKAAQPQHF. CDR3 coding DNA: TGTGCCAGCAGTGAAAGCAAGGCCGCTCAGCCCCAGCATTTT.

This clone was detected many times. The chain is built from TRBV5-1 and TRBJ2-5; D unresolved. Between the trimmed V and J ends, which lost 6 bases and 0 bases, there was a span of 12 bases. CDR1 and CDR2 (germline): SGHRS, YFSETQ. The CDR3 length is 14 residues. The CDR3 DNA follows: TGCGCCAGCAAGCGTGCAGGCAACCAAGAGACCCAGTACTTC. Amino acid sequence: CASKRAGNQETQYF.

This clone was seen once. The chain uses TRBV28 and TRBJ2-3; 7 bases are a match to TRBD2. V dropped 5 bases and J dropped 3; count of bases not matched to a gene: 5. The CDR3 has 14 residues. Germline CDR1 MDHEN, CDR2 SYDVKM. The CDR3 sequence: CASSVAGRTDTQYF. The CDR3 nucleotides are TGTGCCAGCAGTGTAGCGGGCAGGACAGATACGCAGTATTTT.

This chain links TRBV14 with TRBJ2-7; D is possibly TRBD1 or TRBD2 (5 bases each). The CDR3 covers 14 residues. Between the trimmed V and J ends, which lost 2 bases and 4 bases, there was a span of 12 bases. Germline V CDR1 and CDR2: SGHDN, FVKESK. In nucleotides, the CDR3 is TGTGCCAGCAGCCAACTAGTCGGGGCATACGAGCAGTACTTC. Translated, it gives CASSQLVGAYEQYF.

J is TRBJ1-1 and V is TRBV2; perhaps TRBD1 as D (5 bases). Per germline, CDR1 SNHLY and CDR2 FYNNEI. V was shortened by 6 bases and J by 3 bases, with 14 bases between the two germline ends. The CDR3 covers 14 residues. In DNA form, the CDR3 reads TGTGCCAGCAGGACGGAGTCGGGGGACACTGAAGCTTTCTTT. Its protein product is CASRTESGDTEAFF.

The genes are TRBV7-8 and TRBJ1-1; 7 bases align to TRBD1. There are 14 residues in the CDR3. Trimming took 4 bases from V and 2 from J; bases not matched to a gene: 4. Germline V gene sequence: CDR1 SGHVS, CDR2 FQNEAQ. The CDR3 here is CASSSTGVNTEAFF. The CDR3, as DNA: TGTGCCAGCAGCTCCACAGGGGTTAACACTGAAGCTTTCTTT.

A word on this clone: Other nucleotide sequences from this sample produce the same CDR3. V gene TRBV11-2 combines with J gene TRBJ1-5; D not resolved. Between the trimmed V and J ends, which lost 2 bases and 0 bases, there was a span of 5 bases. The germline gives CDR1 SGHAT, CDR2 FQNNGV. This CDR3 comprises 14 residues. The CDR3 loop reads CASSLSDSNQPQHF. The CDR3 coding sequence is TGTGCCAGCAGCTTATCAGATAGCAATCAGCCCCAGCATTTT.

The gene calls are TRBV2 and TRBJ1-2; no definite D call. The germline gives CDR1 SNHLY, CDR2 FYNNEI. The CDR3 length is 13 residues. V was shortened by 5 bases and J by 8 bases, with 15 bases between the two germline ends. DNA for the CDR3: TGTGCCAGCAGTAAACAGAGCGAGGAGGGCTACACCTTC. It specifies CASSKQSEEGYTF.

This sequence joins TRBV9 and TRBJ2-5; TRBD1 is a possible D gene (6 bases). Trimming removed 4 bases from V and 0 bases from J, with 10 bases in between. The CDR3 extends over 14 amino acids. Germline CDR1 and CDR2: SGDLS and YYNGEE. The CDR3 coding sequence is TGTGCCAGCAGCCTCACAGGGTACCAAGAGACCCAGTACTTC. Protein product: CASSLTGYQETQYF.

The rearrangement joins TRBV7-6 to TRBJ2-1; TRBD2 is a possible D gene (6 bases). The CDR3 is 16 amino acids. Germline V gene lookup returns CDR1 SGHVS and CDR2 FNYEAQ. V was pared by 2 bases and J by 2 bases, with 13 bases between. CDR3 DNA: TGTGCCAGCAGCTTAATCCGGCGGGGCCCCTACAATGAGCAGTTCTTC. It yields the protein CASSLIRRGPYNEQFF.

V and J are TRBV5-4 and TRBJ1-2; TRBD1 agrees at 7 bases. Germline CDR1 SGHNT, CDR2 YYREEE (reference sequence). The CDR3 runs 15 residues. The J segment lost 6 bases and the V segment lost 3 bases, leaving 11 bases of the junction unmatched. In nucleotides, the CDR3 is TGTGCCAGCAGCTCCAAGATACAGGGGACCCATGGCTACACCTTC. Its protein is CASSSKIQGTHGYTF.

This chain joins TRBV2 and TRBJ2-5; weak D call: TRBD2 (5 bases). Trimming took off 5 bases at V and 4 bases at J, with 17 bases between the two ends. Germline V lookup: CDR1 SNHLY, CDR2 FYNNEI. The CDR3 is 15 amino acids. The CDR3 spells CASSPSGNRGETQYF. The CDR3 DNA sequence: TGTGCCAGCAGTCCCTCCGGGAACCGGGGAGAGACCCAGTACTTC.

The chain links TRBV9 to TRBJ2-7; D perhaps matches TRBD2 (6 bases). The germline V gene encodes CDR1 SGDLS and CDR2 YYNGEE. V was trimmed by 2 bases and J by 2 bases, leaving 8 bases between them. This CDR3 region has 13 residues. The CDR3 is CASSVEGTYEQYF. In nucleotides, the CDR3 is TGTGCCAGCAGCGTGGAGGGAACCTACGAGCAGTACTTC.

There are a few counts of this clone. In DNA form, the CDR3 reads TGTGCCAGCAGCCCCCAAAGCTACGGCGAGCAGTACTTC. Its translation is CASSPQSYGEQYF. The V and J genes are TRBV7-2 and TRBJ2-7; D remains unclear. Germline V gene data show CDR1 as SGHTA and CDR2 as FQGNSA. Between the trimmed V and J ends, which lost 5 bases and 6 bases, there was a span of 14 bases. The CDR3 loop spans 13 amino acids. The entire variable domain, with the rest obtained from reference TRBV7-2 and TRBJ2-7, is as follows: GAGVSQSPSNKVTEKGKDVELRCDPISGHTALYWYRQSLGQGLEFLIYFQGNSAPDKSGLPSDRFSAERTGGSVSTLTIQRTQQEDSAVYLCASSPQSYGEQYFGPGTRLTVT.